Listed here are 25 T cell receptor beta chains from one sample, sequenced in a study of CD8 T cells in Susac syndrome. The authors reverse transcribed about 0.5 to 1 ug RNA with random hexamers. TCRdb itself ran the immunoSEQ multiplex PCR reads through MiXCR, one entry per CDR3 protein. The table shows tens of thousands of distinct CDR3 sequences, with about 94% occurring only once. The sequencing sample was made of CD8+ T cells from PBMCs. The receptors stem from a human donor with Susac syndrome.

J is TRBJ2-7 and V is TRBV20-1; tentative D call: TRBD1 (6 bases). Looked up from germline, CDR1 is DFQATT and CDR2 is SNEGSKA (reference sequence). Trimming left V 2 bases short and J 2 bases short, with 13 bases between. CDR3 length: 14 amino acids. The DNA for the CDR3 is TGCAGTGCTAGAACCACAGGGATCCCCTACGAGCAGTACTTC. Translation gives CSARTTGIPYEQYF.

On this clonotype: Germline and junction disagree at one end, which may indicate a read error. The chain uses TRBV20-1 and TRBJ1-2; 10 bases agree with TRBD1. Germline V gives CDR1 DFQATT, CDR2 SNEGSKA (reference sequence). The CDR3 covers 15 residues. CDR3 protein: CSTRLPGQGNYGYTF. The CDR3 coding sequence is TGCAGTACTAGGTTACCGGGACAGGGGAACTATGGCTACACCTTC.

The chain uses TRBV5-1 and TRBJ2-2; D perhaps matches TRBD1 (6 bases). This CDR3 contains 15 residues. V was shortened by 4 bases and J by 1 base, with 11 bases between the two germline ends. The germline V gene encodes CDR1 SGHRS and CDR2 YFSETQ. CDR3 coding DNA: TGCGCCAGCAGCCCACAGGGATTGAACACCGGGGAGCTGTTTTTT. This translates into CASSPQGLNTGELFF.

The chain links TRBV29-1 to TRBJ2-5; no clear D gene. V shed 5 bases and J shed 5 bases, with 18 bases lying between them. CDR3 length: 14 residues. CDR1 is SQVTM and CDR2 is ANQGSEA in the germline V gene. As DNA, the CDR3 is TGCAGCGTTCGCGGACCGAAAATGGGGGAGACCCAGTACTTC. It specifies CSVRGPKMGETQYF.

The chain uses TRBV7-9 and TRBJ2-4, with D maybe TRBD1 (7 bases). Germline V lookup: CDR1 SEHNR, CDR2 FQNEAQ (reference sequence). The CDR3 runs 17 residues. The germline V and J ends were trimmed by 2 bases and 7 bases, with 21 bases remaining between them. The CDR3 protein is CASSLMGQFLGGNIQYF. The CDR3 DNA sequence: TGTGCCAGCAGCTTAATGGGACAGTTTTTGGGGGGCAACATTCAGTACTTC.

The V call is TRBV6-1, the J call TRBJ1-1; D remains unclear. Trimming took off 6 bases at V and 1 base at J, with 12 bases between the two ends. This CDR3 is built from 14 residues. The V gene's germline CDR1 is MNHNS and CDR2 SASEGT. Here the CDR3 reads CASREFKGNTEAFF. CDR3 sequence (DNA): TGTGCCAGCAGGGAATTTAAAGGGAACACTGAAGCTTTCTTT.

This chain links TRBV4-2 with TRBJ2-7, with TRBD2 identical over 7 bases. Germline V gene data show CDR1 as LGHNA and CDR2 as YNFKEQ. The CDR3 consists of 16 residues. After removal of 0 bases from V and 2 bases from J, the junction contained 7 bases not matched to a gene. In nucleotides, the CDR3 is TGTGCCAGCAGCCAAGATCGGGGGGACCGCACCTACGAGCAGTACTTC. Protein: CASSQDRGDRTYEQYF.

The chain couples TRBV4-1 to TRBJ1-5; D unclear. V was cut by 1 base and J by 6 bases, with 7 bases left in between. This CDR3 is built from 13 residues. Germline CDR1 is MGHRA and CDR2 is YSYEKL. The CDR3 loop reads CASSQVKGQPQHF. In nucleotides, the CDR3 is TGCGCCAGCAGCCAAGTGAAGGGTCAGCCCCAGCATTTT.

The chain links TRBV7-9 to TRBJ2-7; D is uncertain. CDR1 and CDR2 (germline): SEHNR, FQNEAQ (reference sequence). The CDR3 length is 11 residues. The V end was cut by 5 bases, the J end by 3 bases, with 5 bases between. CDR3 in amino acids: CASSRDYEQYF. DNA of the CDR3: TGTGCCAGCAGCCGCGACTACGAGCAGTACTTC.

The chain links TRBV20-1 to TRBJ2-5; 7 bases line up with TRBD2. The CDR3 extends over 15 amino acids. Germline CDR1 reads DFQATT; CDR2 reads SNEGSKA (reference sequence). The V segment lost 3 bases and the J segment 1 base; nucleotides outside the gene matches: 8. The chain's CDR3 is CSASSGAYSQETQYF. CDR3 DNA sequence: TGCAGTGCTAGCAGCGGGGCCTACTCCCAAGAGACCCAGTACTTC.

V usage is TRBV7-2 and J usage is TRBJ2-3, with D possibly being TRBD1 (5 bases). Trimming took 3 bases from V and 1 from J, leaving 14 bases between them. The length of the CDR3 is 16 residues. Germline V gene data show CDR1 as SGHTA and CDR2 as FQGNSA. The CDR3 loop is CASSFEGAVGTDTQYF. DNA of the CDR3: TGTGCCAGCAGCTTCGAAGGGGCGGTAGGCACAGATACGCAGTATTTT.

The V and J genes are TRBV27 and TRBJ1-4, with TRBD1 as a possible D gene (5 bases). Between the trimmed V and J ends, which lost 7 bases and 8 bases, there was a span of 14 bases. CDR1 and CDR2 (germline): MNHEY, SMNVEV (reference sequence). The CDR3 is 13 amino acids. The CDR3 is CASTRRTGEKLFF. In nucleotides, the CDR3 is TGTGCCAGCACCCGACGAACAGGAGAAAAACTGTTTTTT.

V and J are TRBV5-1 and TRBJ2-1; 7 bases fit TRBD1. Trimming removed 0 bases from V and 4 bases from J; junction bases left unmatched: 7. This CDR3 is built from 16 residues. The germline V gene encodes CDR1 SGHRS and CDR2 YFSETQ. The CDR3 DNA reads as TGCGCCAGCAGCTTGGAATCGGGACAGACATACAATGAGCAGTTCTTC. Translated: CASSLESGQTYNEQFF.

V and J are TRBV19 and TRBJ1-2; 8 bases align to TRBD1. Germline CDR1 LNHDA, CDR2 SQIVND (reference sequence). The CDR3 is 15 residues long. With V trimmed by 6 bases and J by 0 bases, 6 bases remained unmatched. The CDR3 DNA sequence: TGTGCCAGTAGCTGGACAGGGCCTACTAACTATGGCTACACCTTC. Translated: CASSWTGPTNYGYTF.

This chain uses TRBV10-1 with TRBJ2-1; 8 nucleotides match TRBD2. The CDR3 sequence is 14 residues long. From germline, CDR1 is WNHNN and CDR2 SYGVQD (reference sequence). The V and J ends lost 4 bases and 8 bases, in that order; junction bases with no gene match: 7. CDR3 in DNA: TGCGCCAGCAGTGCGATAGCGGGACACCATGAGCAGTTCTTC. Encoded protein: CASSAIAGHHEQFF.

The chain is built from TRBV20-1 and TRBJ1-6, with 7 bases matching TRBD1. Germline V gives CDR1 DFQATT, CDR2 SNEGSKA (reference sequence). Trimming at V came to 2 bases and at J to 9 bases, leaving 10 bases not matched to a gene. The CDR3 covers 15 residues. The CDR3 DNA reads TGCAGTGCTAGAAAAACCCCGGACAGGTTTTCACCCCTCCACTTT. Its translation is CSARKTPDRFSPLHF.

CDR3 region: CASSVVGGSEAFF. Written as DNA, the CDR3 is TGTGCCAGCAGCGTAGTTGGGGGAAGTGAAGCTTTCTTT. The chain combines TRBV9 with TRBJ1-1; D possibly corresponds to TRBD1 (5 bases). Trimming left V 0 bases short and J 7 bases short, with 10 bases between. CDR1 SGDLS and CDR2 YYNGEE come from the germline V gene. The CDR3 is made up of 13 amino acids.

V usage is TRBV9 and J usage is TRBJ1-6; 8 nucleotides agree with TRBD1. There are 16 residues in the CDR3. The germline V gene has CDR1 SGDLS and CDR2 YYNGEE. V lost 0 bases to trimming and J lost 9 bases; unmatched junction nucleotides: 8. CDR3 sequence (DNA): TGTGCCAGCAGCGTAGATCACAGGGGGGAAAGTTCACCCCTCCACTTT. Encoded protein: CASSVDHRGESSPLHF.

The genes are TRBV20-1 and TRBJ1-5; D ambiguous. The germline gives CDR1 DFQATT, CDR2 SNEGSKA (reference sequence). Trimming took 0 bases from V and 4 from J, leaving 13 bases between them. The CDR3 totals 15 residues. Here the CDR3 DNA reads TGCAGTGCTAGAGATTCTGTCCAGATGAATCAGCCCCAGCATTTT. Translation gives CSARDSVQMNQPQHF.

J is TRBJ2-3 and V is TRBV20-1; perhaps D is TRBD1 or TRBD2 (5 bases each). The CDR3 is made up of 14 amino acids. The V end lost 5 bases, the J end lost 0 bases, and 12 bases lay between the germline ends. CDR1 and CDR2 (germline): DFQATT, SNEGSKA (reference sequence). CDR3 DNA sequence: TGCAGTGCTCCGTTGGGGGTGAGCACAGATACGCAGTATTTT. Amino acids: CSAPLGVSTDTQYF.

In its sample, this clonotype was seen once. The rearrangement joins TRBV4-3 to TRBJ2-7; D remains unclear. The V end lost 0 bases, the J end lost 0 bases, and 9 bases lay between the germline ends. The germline V gene has CDR1 LGHNA and CDR2 YSLEER. The CDR3 runs to 15 residues. The CDR3 loop is CASSQDARSSYEQYF. CDR3 sequence (DNA): TGCGCCAGCAGCCAAGATGCCAGAAGCTCCTACGAGCAGTACTTC.

This chain links TRBV7-2 with TRBJ2-2, with 11 bases identical to TRBD2. Germline CDR1 SGHTA, CDR2 FQGNSA. V shed 6 bases and J 6 bases; nucleotides not matched to a gene: 6. The CDR3 length is 15 residues. The CDR3 loop is CASSYSGGAAGELFF. CDR3 coding DNA: TGTGCCAGCAGTTATAGCGGGGGGGCAGCCGGGGAGCTGTTTTTT.

The DNA of the CDR3 is TGTGCCAGCAAGAGCTCCTATAATTCACCCCTCCACTTT. Encoded protein: CASKSSYNSPLHF. The rearrangement links TRBV27 to TRBJ1-6; D gene uncertain. CDR3 length: 13 residues. The ends were cut back, 7 bases at V and 0 bases at J, with 4 bases in the middle. The germline gives CDR1 MNHEY, CDR2 SMNVEV (reference sequence).

This clonotype was counted once. This chain joins TRBV4-2 and TRBJ1-3; no firm D call. Looked up from germline, CDR1 is LGHNA and CDR2 is YNFKEQ. This CDR3 has 15 residues. Trimming removed 0 bases from V and 0 bases from J, with 6 bases in between. This CDR3 is CASSQDLSSGNTIYF. The CDR3 nucleotides read TGTGCCAGCAGCCAAGATCTAAGCTCTGGAAACACCATATATTTT.

This clonotype was seen a single time. The rearrangement links TRBV3-1 to TRBJ2-3; no firm D call. V shed 1 base and J shed 0 bases, with 8 bases lying between them. This CDR3 has 15 residues. CDR1 and CDR2 (germline): LGHDT, YNNKEL (reference sequence). CDR3 in amino acids: CASSQVSSSTDTQYF. CDR3 DNA: TGTGCCAGCAGCCAAGTAAGCTCTAGCACAGATACGCAGTATTTT.